Shown below are 26 T cell receptor beta chains from a single sample sequenced in a study of beta chain features in type 1 diabetes (dated by TCRdb to between 2018 and 2020). The full study reports these points: In all four CD4+ subsets, TCRB CDR3 length was moderately but significantly shorter in type 1 diabetes patients.

The library was generated by the immunoSEQ multiplex PCR assay. The High Capacity cDNA Reverse Transcription Kit was used to reverse transcribe all of the isolated RNA, meaning that expressed TCRB transcripts were what got sequenced. TCRdb limited this immuneACCESS table to in-frame rearrangements with V and J called. A share of clones is missing; checked studies link under half to unresolved V genes, and the rest is unexplained. The table for this sample lists 640,000 or so clones; over 12% of them were counted only once. Jointly, the top ten make up 0.035% to 0.04% of the sample. No cognate antigen is known for these TCRs. Sequencing was performed on naive CD4+ T cells from blood. The cell subset or site tag for this specimen amounts to: true naive CD4+ T cells. The receptors here all came from a man between 18 and 35 years old with type 1 diabetes.

The chain couples TRBV10-3 to TRBJ2-7; D possibly corresponds to TRBD2 (5 bases). There are 14 residues in the CDR3. The V and J ends lost 7 bases and 2 bases respectively, with 15 bases between them. Germline values: CDR1 ENHRY, CDR2 SYGVKD. CDR3 DNA sequence: TGTGCCATCAATCCGGGGTCCACAACCTACGAGCAGTACTTC. Translation: CAINPGSTTYEQYF.

This clone showed up just a few times. V and J are TRBV9 and TRBJ2-3, with D perhaps assigned TRBD1 or TRBD2 (5 bases each). CDR1 SGDLS and CDR2 YYNGEE come from the germline V gene. The CDR3 is 17 amino acids. The ends were cut back, 4 bases at V and 0 bases at J, with 18 bases in the middle. The CDR3 loop reads CASSLLRVGDSTDTQYF. In DNA, the CDR3 is TGTGCCAGCAGCCTTCTACGGGTGGGGGACAGCACAGATACGCAGTATTTT.

This clone was counted only a few times. The chain links TRBV7-2 to TRBJ2-1, with D maybe TRBD2 (6 bases). The CDR3 totals 15 residues. The germline CDR1 and CDR2 sequences are SGHTA and FQGNSA. Trimming shortened V by 1 base and J by 8 bases, and 15 bases separated the two germline ends. The DNA of the CDR3 is TGTGCCAGCAGCTTAGTTATCGGGGGAGGACATGAGCAGTTCTTC. Translated, it gives CASSLVIGGGHEQFF.

This clone was seen only a few times. V and J are TRBV29-1 and TRBJ1-5; maybe TRBD1 (6 bases). Germline V CDR1 and CDR2: SQVTM, ANQGSEA. V lost 8 bases, J lost 7 bases, and 18 bases lay in between. The CDR3 sequence is 13 residues long. The chain's CDR3 is CSFLPTGGQPQHF. CDR3 DNA sequence: TGCAGCTTCCTCCCGACAGGCGGCCAGCCCCAGCATTTT.

This clone appeared a few times. This sequence joins TRBV5-7 and TRBJ1-5, with 7 bases identical to TRBD1. TRBV5-7 is reported as an ORF; its role is uncertain. CDR3 length: 15 amino acids. The V and J ends lost 4 bases and 2 bases, in that order; junction bases with no gene match: 6. For the CDR3, the DNA is TGTGCCAGCAGCAAACAGGGGTTGGGCAATCAGCCCCAGCATTTT. Translating it yields CASSKQGLGNQPQHF.

The genes are TRBV6-5 and TRBJ1-1; TRBD1 is a possible D gene (5 bases). Looked up from germline, CDR1 is MNHEY and CDR2 is SVGAGI. The CDR3 runs to 13 residues. The V and J ends lost 6 bases and 4 bases respectively, with 12 bases between them. The CDR3 sequence: CASSRAHATEAFF. In DNA form, the CDR3 reads TGTGCCAGCAGCAGGGCCCATGCCACTGAAGCTTTCTTT.

This CDR3 reads CASRTGLTTYEQYF. CDR3 nucleotides: TGTGCCAGCAGAACGGGACTCACCACCTACGAGCAGTACTTC. The chain has TRBV7-2 and TRBJ2-7; tentative D call: TRBD2 (6 bases). The CDR3 is made up of 14 amino acids. V was shortened by 6 bases and J by 2 bases, with 14 bases between the two germline ends. The V gene's germline CDR1 is SGHTA and CDR2 FQGNSA.

The rearrangement links TRBV30 to TRBJ2-5, with D perhaps assigned TRBD1 or TRBD2 (5 bases each). There are 12 residues in the CDR3. Trimming cost V 2 bases and J 10 bases, with 14 bases left between them. The V gene's germline CDR1 is GTSNPN and CDR2 SVGIG (reference sequence). The CDR3 region is CAWSIRLGDQYF. CDR3 bases: TGTGCCTGGAGTATTCGCCTGGGGGACCAGTACTTC. Full variable domain (missing parts from reference TRBV30 and TRBJ2-5): SQTIHQWPATLVQPVGSPLSLECTVEGTSNPNLYWYRQAAGRGLQLLFYSVGIGQISSEVPQNLSASRPQDRQFILSSKKLLLSDSGFYLCAWSIRLGDQYFGPGTRLLVL.

This clone was detected only a few times. The V gene is TRBV29-1, the J gene TRBJ2-7; the D is unclear. The length of the CDR3 is 11 residues. CDR1 and CDR2 from the germline V gene are SQVTM and ANQGSEA. V was cut by 4 bases and J by 3 bases, with 7 bases left in between. The CDR3: CSVVTVYEQYF. DNA for the CDR3: TGCAGCGTTGTCACAGTCTACGAGCAGTACTTC.

This clone has more than one count but fewer than ten. J is TRBJ2-7 and V is TRBV25-1; 11 bases match TRBD2. Germline CDR1 and CDR2: MGHDK and SYGVNS. Trimming removed 8 bases from V and 2 bases from J; junction bases left unmatched: 2. The CDR3 has 13 residues. In nucleotides, the CDR3 is TGTGCCAGCGGACTAGCGGGCGCCTACGAGCAGTACTTC. It yields the protein CASGLAGAYEQYF.

This clone was picked up a small number of times. The V call is TRBV25-1, the J call TRBJ2-7; D perhaps matches TRBD1 (6 bases). CDR1 is MGHDK, CDR2 SYGVNS, per germline. The germline V and J ends were trimmed by 3 bases and 1 base, with 13 bases remaining between them. This CDR3 comprises 15 residues. The CDR3 nucleotides are TGTGCCAGCAGTGAGGCAGGACAGAGATCCTACGAGCAGTACTTC. This encodes CASSEAGQRSYEQYF.

This clone turned up a few times. This sequence joins TRBV5-1 and TRBJ2-3; no reliable D call. The CDR3 consists of 16 residues. Germline V gene sequence: CDR1 SGHRS, CDR2 YFSETQ. Trimming pared 3 bases from V and 0 bases from J, leaving 14 bases between. CDR3 bases: TGCGCCAGCAGCTCGGTGGTATCTTCAAGCACAGATACGCAGTATTTT. Its translation: CASSSVVSSSTDTQYF.

Written as DNA, the CDR3 is TGTGCCAGCAGCTTAACGTCGGATCCCTCCGCCTATGGCTACACCTTC. Residues: CASSLTSDPSAYGYTF. V gene TRBV7-3 combines with J gene TRBJ1-2; D remains unclear. Germline V gene data show CDR1 as SGHTA and CDR2 as FQGTGA. This CDR3 is built from 16 residues. Trimming removed 0 bases at V and 4 bases at J, with 15 bases between.

The chain links TRBV11-2 to TRBJ2-6; no reliable D call. V was clipped by 0 bases and J by 4 bases, with 4 bases between them. There are 14 residues in the CDR3. Germline CDR1 and CDR2: SGHAT and FQNNGV. CDR3 in DNA: TGTGCCAGCAGCTTAGATCCCGGGGCCAACGTCCTGACTTTC. Translation: CASSLDPGANVLTF.

This chain links TRBV19 with TRBJ2-1, with a possible D match to TRBD1 (5 bases). The ends were cut back, 10 bases at V and 0 bases at J, with 22 bases in the middle. Per germline, CDR1 LNHDA and CDR2 SQIVND (reference sequence). The CDR3 is 17 amino acids. In nucleotides, the CDR3 is TGTGCCACTAAAAGGGGATTTGGGTCGAGCTCCTACAATGAGCAGTTCTTC. This gives the protein CATKRGFGSSSYNEQFF.

The V gene is TRBV28, the J gene TRBJ2-5; D gene ambiguous. This CDR3 region has 13 residues. Germline values: CDR1 MDHEN, CDR2 SYDVKM. Trimming removed 7 bases at V and 5 bases at J, with 14 bases between. CDR3 nucleotide sequence: TGTGCCAGCAACATCGGTGGAAGGGAGACCCAGTACTTC. It specifies CASNIGGRETQYF.

This clone was seen a handful of times. This sequence joins TRBV5-1 and TRBJ1-6; 7 bases fit TRBD1. The CDR3 totals 16 residues. J was trimmed by 4 bases and V by 0 bases; bases with no gene match: 4. Germline V gene data show CDR1 as SGHRS and CDR2 as YFSETQ. The CDR3 DNA is TGCGCCAGCAGCTTGGTTGCAGGGGGTTATAATTCACCCCTCCACTTT. Translation gives CASSLVAGGYNSPLHF.

The gene calls are TRBV19 and TRBJ2-1, with D unresolved. V dropped 2 bases and J dropped 0 bases, with 8 bases sitting between them. The CDR3 contains 15 residues. Germline V CDR1 and CDR2: LNHDA, SQIVND (reference sequence). The CDR3 is CASSITLFSYNEQFF. The CDR3 nucleotides are TGTGCCAGTAGTATAACATTGTTCTCCTACAATGAGCAGTTCTTC.

V and J are TRBV27 and TRBJ1-2, with 7 bases identical to TRBD1. In germline, CDR1 is MNHEY, CDR2 SMNVEV (reference sequence). The CDR3 sequence is 15 residues long. With 6 bases clipped from V and 2 bases from J, the junction kept 9 bases outside the gene matches. CDR3 loop: CASRLQGLGNYGYTF. In DNA form, the CDR3 reads TGTGCCAGCAGACTACAGGGGCTGGGGAACTATGGCTACACCTTC.

This sequence joins TRBV28 and TRBJ2-3, with 7 bases aligning to TRBD1. The CDR3 covers 12 residues. Trimming took 7 bases from V and 9 from J; bases not matched to a gene: 7. The germline CDR1 and CDR2 sequences are MDHEN and SYDVKM. CDR3 sequence (DNA): TGTGCCAGCACCCCAGGGGGACGGACGCAGTATTTT. The encoded protein is CASTPGGRTQYF.

The sample holds one count of this clone. The rearrangement joins TRBV5-1 to TRBJ2-3; either TRBD1 or TRBD2 may supply D (5 bases each). The germline gives CDR1 SGHRS, CDR2 YFSETQ. V gave up 4 bases and J gave up 0 bases, with 9 bases separating them. This CDR3 spans 14 amino acids. The CDR3 DNA is TGCGCCAGCAGCACGGGACCCAGCACAGATACGCAGTATTTT. Translating gives CASSTGPSTDTQYF.

CDR3: CASSIHPGPQHF. In nucleotides, the CDR3 is TGTGCCAGTAGTATTCATCCGGGGCCCCAGCATTTT. The rearrangement joins TRBV19 to TRBJ1-5, with D unclear. This CDR3 spans 12 amino acids. Trimming pared 3 bases from V and 9 bases from J, leaving 9 bases between. Germline CDR1 reads LNHDA; CDR2 reads SQIVND (reference sequence).

This clone appeared a few times. The rearrangement uses TRBV28 and TRBJ2-5; tentative D call: TRBD2 (5 bases). Trimming left V 8 bases short and J 5 bases short, with 12 bases between. CDR3 length equals 12 residues. The V gene's germline CDR1 is MDHEN and CDR2 SYDVKM. The CDR3 loop is CASQGRVETQYF. DNA of the CDR3: TGTGCCAGCCAAGGGCGGGTGGAGACCCAGTACTTC.

The V gene is TRBV9, the J gene TRBJ2-3, with D perhaps TRBD2 (5 bases). This CDR3 has 14 amino acids. Trimming stripped 4 bases from V and 5 bases from J, with 14 bases between. Germline V CDR1 and CDR2: SGDLS, YYNGEE. The CDR3 is CASSLRTGLDTQYF. Written as DNA, the CDR3 is TGTGCCAGCAGCTTGCGGACGGGGTTAGATACGCAGTATTTT.

This sequence joins TRBV5-6 and TRBJ2-2, with no clear D. Trimming removed 1 base at V and 7 bases at J, with 8 bases between. In germline, CDR1 is SGHDT, CDR2 YYEEEE. CDR3 length equals 13 residues. The chain's CDR3 is CASSLMEYGELFF. CDR3 bases: TGTGCCAGCAGCTTGATGGAGTACGGGGAGCTGTTTTTT.

This chain joins TRBV18 and TRBJ1-1; TRBD1 might be the D (6 bases). Trimming took 6 bases from V and 1 from J, leaving 12 bases between them. This CDR3 contains 14 residues. CDR1 is KGHSH and CDR2 is LQKENI in the germline V gene. The CDR3 DNA sequence: TGTGCCAGCTCTCATGAGACAGGGAACACTGAAGCTTTCTTT. Translating it yields CASSHETGNTEAFF.